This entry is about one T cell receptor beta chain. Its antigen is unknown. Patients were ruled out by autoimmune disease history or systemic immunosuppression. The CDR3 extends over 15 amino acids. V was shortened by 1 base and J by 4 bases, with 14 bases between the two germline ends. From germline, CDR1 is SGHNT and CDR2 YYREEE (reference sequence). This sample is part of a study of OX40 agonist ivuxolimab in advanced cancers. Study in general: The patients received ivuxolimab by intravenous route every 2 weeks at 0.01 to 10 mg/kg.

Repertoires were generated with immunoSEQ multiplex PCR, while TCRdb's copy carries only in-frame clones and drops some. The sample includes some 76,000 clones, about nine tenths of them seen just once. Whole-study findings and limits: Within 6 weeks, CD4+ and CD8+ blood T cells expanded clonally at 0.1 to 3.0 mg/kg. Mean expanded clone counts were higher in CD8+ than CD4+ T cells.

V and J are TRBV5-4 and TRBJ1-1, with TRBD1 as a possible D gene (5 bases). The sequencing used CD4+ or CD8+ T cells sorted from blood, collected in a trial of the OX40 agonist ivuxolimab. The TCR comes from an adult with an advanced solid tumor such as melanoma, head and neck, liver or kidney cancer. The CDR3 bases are TGTGCCAGCAGCTTGCAGCGAGGGGAGAGCACTGAAGCTTTCTTT. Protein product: CASSLQRGESTEAFF. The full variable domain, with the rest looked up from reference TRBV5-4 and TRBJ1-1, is ETGVTQSPTHLIKTRGQQVTLRCSSQSGHNTVSWYQQALGQGPQFIFQYYREEENGRGNFPPRFSGLQFPNYSSELNVNALELDDSALYLCASSLQRGESTEAFFGQGTRLTVV.